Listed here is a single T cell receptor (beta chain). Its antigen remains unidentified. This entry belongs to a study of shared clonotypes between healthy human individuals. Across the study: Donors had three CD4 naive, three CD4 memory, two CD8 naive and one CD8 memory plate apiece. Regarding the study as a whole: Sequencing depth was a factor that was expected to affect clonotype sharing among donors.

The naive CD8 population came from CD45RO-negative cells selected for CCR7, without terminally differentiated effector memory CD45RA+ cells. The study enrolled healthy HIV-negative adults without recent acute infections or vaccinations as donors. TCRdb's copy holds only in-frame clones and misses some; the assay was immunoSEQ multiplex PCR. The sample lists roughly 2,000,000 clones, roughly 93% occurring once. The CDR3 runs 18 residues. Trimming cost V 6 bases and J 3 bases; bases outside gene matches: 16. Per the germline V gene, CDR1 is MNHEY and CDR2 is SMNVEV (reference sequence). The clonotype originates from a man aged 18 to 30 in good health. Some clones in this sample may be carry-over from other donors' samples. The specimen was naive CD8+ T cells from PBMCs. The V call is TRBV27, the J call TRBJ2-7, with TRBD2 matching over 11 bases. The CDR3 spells CASSIDSKLAGGSYEQYF. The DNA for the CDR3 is TGTGCCAGCAGCATAGACTCGAAGCTAGCGGGAGGAAGCTACGAGCAGTACTTC.